Presented here are 22 T cell receptor beta chains from one specimen sequenced in a study of cytomegalovirus exposure and HLA in healthy donors. 60 Vbeta and 13 Jbeta primers were used in PCR. Measured with immunoSEQ multiplex PCR; TCRdb has only the in-frame clones, and not every one. The table has 110,000 or so clones, over 55% seen once; the top ten hold roughly 8.7%. The sequenced material came from PBMCs. All receptors come from a man aged 18 to 35 in good health and CMV-seropositive.

In this sample, this clone turned up once. V gene TRBV2 combines with J gene TRBJ1-1; perhaps TRBD1 as D (6 bases). CDR3 size: 12 residues. In germline, CDR1 is SNHLY, CDR2 FYNNEI. The V gene lost 7 bases and the J gene lost 7 bases, with 13 bases spanning the gap. CDR3 coding DNA: TGTGCCAGCACCGTGGGAGGGGGTGAAGCTTTCTTT. This translates into CASTVGGGEAFF.

The chain recombines TRBV29-1 with TRBJ2-3; no reliable D call. The V gene lost 4 bases and the J gene lost 4 bases, with 9 bases spanning the gap. CDR3 size: 12 residues. CDR1 and CDR2 from the germline V gene are SQVTM and ANQGSEA. CDR3 amino acids: CSVGSGSDTQYF. The CDR3 bases are TGCAGCGTTGGGTCAGGATCAGATACGCAGTATTTT.

This clone was picked up a small number of times. This chain uses TRBV15 with TRBJ1-5; D is undetermined. Germline assignment: CDR1 LNHNV and CDR2 YYDKDF (reference sequence). The CDR3 extends over 15 amino acids. Trimming removed 3 bases at V and 4 bases at J, with 13 bases between. CDR3 sequence reads: CATSSLDWENQPQHF. Written as DNA, the CDR3 is TGTGCCACCAGCAGCCTAGACTGGGAGAATCAGCCCCAGCATTTT. The variable domain in full, with the rest retrieved from reference TRBV15 and TRBJ1-5, is DAMVIQNPRYQVTQFGKPVTLSCSQTLNHNVMYWYQQKSSQAPKLLFHYYDKDFNNEADTPDNFQSRRPNTSFCFLDIRSPGLGDTAMYLCATSSLDWENQPQHFGDGTRLSIL.

This chain connects TRBV18 to TRBJ1-1; D possibly corresponds to TRBD1 (5 bases). Germline V CDR1 and CDR2: KGHSH, LQKENI. This CDR3 is built from 15 residues. V lost 3 bases to trimming and J lost 0 bases, with 11 bases between them. The CDR3 sequence: CASSPPGPMNTEAFF. The CDR3 region has the DNA TGTGCCAGCTCACCGCCAGGGCCCATGAACACTGAAGCTTTCTTT.

This clone was seen a handful of times. The V call is TRBV6-4, the J call TRBJ2-3; 9 bases line up with TRBD2. The ends lost 2 bases at V and 4 bases at J; junction bases unmatched: 4. Germline CDR1 and CDR2: MRHNA and SNTAGT. CDR3 size: 15 residues. The CDR3 DNA reads TGTGCCAGCAGTGACGCGGGACTAGCTTCAGATACGCAGTATTTT. Amino acid sequence: CASSDAGLASDTQYF.

The rearrangement uses TRBV11-2 and TRBJ2-1; TRBD2 is a possible D gene (5 bases). Germline CDR1 SGHAT, CDR2 FQNNGV. This CDR3 has 16 residues. The V gene lost 8 bases and the J gene lost 1 base, with 18 bases spanning the gap. In DNA form, the CDR3 reads TGTGCCAGCCGGCCTGGGGATCGGACTTCCTACAATGAGCAGTTCTTC. Translating it yields CASRPGDRTSYNEQFF.

This clone came up a few times. The rearrangement uses TRBV19 and TRBJ1-1, with D maybe TRBD1 (5 bases). Between the trimmed V and J ends, which lost 8 bases and 6 bases, there was a span of 10 bases. The CDR3 totals 11 residues. CDR1 and CDR2 (germline): LNHDA, SQIVND (reference sequence). The CDR3 DNA reads TGTGCCAGTGTTTGGGGGGCTGAAGCTTTCTTT. Translating gives CASVWGAEAFF.

This sequence joins TRBV7-9 and TRBJ1-2, with a possible D match to TRBD1 (6 bases). The ends were cut back, 4 bases at V and 2 bases at J, with 26 bases in the middle. CDR1 SEHNR and CDR2 FQNEAQ come from the germline V gene (reference sequence). CDR3 size: 19 residues. CDR3 protein: CASSSRTVQGHGRNYGYTF. The CDR3 DNA follows: TGTGCCAGCAGCTCCCGGACAGTTCAGGGCCACGGTCGCAACTATGGCTACACCTTC.

The table lists this clone with a few counts. CDR3 region: CASSLNRARQGYEQFF. The CDR3 DNA follows: TGCGCCAGCAGCCTCAATCGGGCTAGACAGGGGTATGAGCAGTTCTTC. The V gene is TRBV4-1, the J gene TRBJ2-1; 8 bases align to TRBD1. This CDR3 has 16 amino acids. V lost 4 bases, J lost 8 bases, and 13 bases stayed unmatched. The germline V gene has CDR1 MGHRA and CDR2 YSYEKL.

The chain combines TRBV29-1 with TRBJ2-1; tentative D call: TRBD1 (6 bases). The germline gives CDR1 SQVTM, CDR2 ANQGSEA. The germline V and J ends were trimmed by 7 bases and 8 bases, with 12 bases remaining between them. This CDR3 comprises 11 residues. CDR3 bases: TGCAGCGCTACAGGGACGCATGAGCAGTTCTTC. As protein: CSATGTHEQFF.

About this clone itself: At the DNA level, this CDR3 is encoded by other sequences in the same sample as well. The chain carries TRBV19 and TRBJ1-2; D gene unclear. This CDR3 is built from 13 residues. Germline-derived CDR1 and CDR2 are LNHDA and SQIVND (reference sequence). Trimming pared 9 bases from V and 0 bases from J, leaving 11 bases between. The CDR3: CASSSRANYGYTF. As DNA, the CDR3 is TGTGCCAGCAGTTCCCGGGCTAACTATGGCTACACCTTC.

J is TRBJ2-1 and V is TRBV10-3; a weak D match, TRBD2 (5 bases). This CDR3 has 12 amino acids. Deletions cut 3 bases from V and 8 bases from J, with 8 bases between. Germline V gene lookup returns CDR1 ENHRY and CDR2 SYGVKD. The CDR3 DNA is TGTGCCATCAGTGAAGCGGCGGATGAGCAGTTCTTC. Its translation is CAISEAADEQFF.

This chain joins TRBV5-1 and TRBJ2-5; TRBD2 matches 8 bases. The CDR3 length is 16 residues. V lost 7 bases, J lost 2 bases, and 13 bases stayed unmatched. Germline V gene data show CDR1 as SGHRS and CDR2 as YFSETQ. The CDR3 here is CASYPSLGGGQETQYF. DNA for the CDR3: TGCGCCAGCTATCCATCGCTCGGGGGGGGTCAAGAGACCCAGTACTTC.

The chain employs TRBV5-1 and TRBJ1-2; TRBD1 agrees at 7 bases. Germline assignment: CDR1 SGHRS and CDR2 YFSETQ. The CDR3 is made up of 16 amino acids. Trimming took 5 bases from V and 4 from J; bases not matched to a gene: 14. Here the CDR3 DNA reads TGCGCCAGCAGACAAACACCGGGACAGAGCGCCTATGGCTACACCTTC. This gives the protein CASRQTPGQSAYGYTF. The complete variable domain, with remaining parts taken from reference TRBV5-1 and TRBJ1-2, reads KAGVTQTPRYLIKTRGQQVTLSCSPISGHRSVSWYQQTPGQGLQFLFEYFSETQRNKGNFPGRFSGRQFSNSRSEMNVSTLELGDSALYLCASRQTPGQSAYGYTFGSGTRLTVV.

The V call is TRBV11-2, the J call TRBJ1-6, with TRBD1 as a possible D gene (6 bases). Trimming stripped 3 bases from V and 9 bases from J, with 12 bases between. The V gene's germline CDR1 is SGHAT and CDR2 FQNNGV. The CDR3 totals 14 residues. The CDR3 reads CASSLAGVSSPLHF. CDR3 sequence (DNA): TGTGCCAGCAGCTTGGCAGGGGTTTCTTCACCCCTCCACTTT.

The rearrangement uses TRBV6-1 and TRBJ1-3, with D possibly matching TRBD1 (6 bases). The CDR3 is made up of 17 amino acids. CDR1 and CDR2 (germline): MNHNS, SASEGT. Trimming removed 2 bases at V and 0 bases at J, with 14 bases between. This CDR3 reads CASSESGATVSGNTIYF. The DNA for the CDR3 is TGTGCCAGCAGTGAATCAGGGGCCACAGTCTCTGGAAACACCATATATTTT.

The chain uses TRBV9 and TRBJ1-2; no reliable D call. CDR3 size: 13 residues. The V end lost 4 bases, the J end lost 2 bases, and 9 bases lay between the germline ends. Germline V gene lookup returns CDR1 SGDLS and CDR2 YYNGEE. The CDR3 region is CASSPDGNYGYTF. The CDR3 region has the DNA TGTGCCAGCAGCCCCGACGGGAACTATGGCTACACCTTC. The full variable domain, completed using reference TRBV9 and TRBJ1-2, is DSGVTQTPKHLITATGQRVTLRCSPRSGDLSVYWYQQSLDQGLQFLIQYYNGEERAKGNILERFSAQQFPDLHSELNLSSLELGDSALYFCASSPDGNYGYTFGSGTRLTVV.

The chain joins TRBV7-2 to TRBJ1-6, with D tentatively TRBD1 (5 bases). CDR3 length: 14 residues. Germline V CDR1 and CDR2: SGHTA, FQGNSA. Trimming took 1 base from V and 14 from J, leaving 15 bases between them. The CDR3 DNA reads TGTGCCAGCAGCTTAGTGGGGCGGTTTGGGACCCTCCACTTT. Protein: CASSLVGRFGTLHF.

The chain has TRBV6-6 and TRBJ2-7, with 7 bases that match TRBD1. V gave up 5 bases and J gave up 0 bases; unmatched junction bases: 10. Germline values: CDR1 MNHNY, CDR2 SVGAGI (reference sequence). CDR3 length: 16 residues. The CDR3 region is CASSRATGLFSYEQYF. CDR3 nucleotide sequence: TGTGCCAGCAGTCGGGCGACAGGGCTTTTCTCCTACGAGCAGTACTTC.

The rearrangement links TRBV6-5 to TRBJ1-1, with a possible D match to TRBD1 (5 bases). V lost 6 bases, J lost 8 bases, and 22 bases lay in between. The CDR3 is 15 residues long. Germline V lookup: CDR1 MNHEY, CDR2 SVGAGI. CDR3 sequence (DNA): TGTGCCAGCAGACGCCGACAGTGGGGGGATAGCGAAGCTTTCTTT. This encodes CASRRRQWGDSEAFF.

CDR3 amino acids: CSVARLADNEQFF. The CDR3 DNA sequence: TGCAGCGTTGCTCGGCTAGCGGACAATGAGCAGTTCTTC. The chain recombines TRBV29-1 with TRBJ2-1, with 7 bases matching TRBD2. Germline V CDR1 and CDR2: SQVTM, ANQGSEA. V was pared by 4 bases and J by 5 bases, with 5 bases of the junction left unmatched. This CDR3 has 13 residues.

The V call is TRBV2, the J call TRBJ2-7; 8 bases map to TRBD1. Per the germline V gene, CDR1 is SNHLY and CDR2 is FYNNEI. The CDR3 consists of 13 residues. The trim removed 8 bases at V and 5 bases at J, leaving 8 bases unmatched. The CDR3 here is CASLQGDGDEQYF. The CDR3 DNA sequence: TGTGCCAGCCTACAGGGGGACGGCGACGAGCAGTACTTC.